The source of this T cell receptor beta chain is a study of blood T cell repertoires in COVID-19. Study-wide context: The origin of the acute and convalescent COVID-19 samples was the United States, Italy and Spain. Sources were T cells, B-cell-depleted T cells, or PBMCs; the material itself was cDNA or gDNA.

In the authors' methods: From reference gene primer amplification, estimates of nucleated cell counts were derived. Sequenced by immunoSEQ multiplex PCR; TCRdb stores in-frame clones only, minus some. V and J calls plus clone size are reproduced from that table; the DNA served to infer D and trimming. The profile shows 230,000 or so clones, around 80% of them singletons. The V gene's germline CDR1 is SEHNR and CDR2 FQNEAQ (reference sequence). The trim removed 3 bases at V and 11 bases at J, leaving 3 bases unmatched. There are 12 residues in the CDR3. This chain uses TRBV7-9 with TRBJ1-1, with 10 nucleotides matching TRBD1. Material: peripheral blood. The origin of this receptor is a man between 40 and 49 years old with active or convalescent COVID-19. The CDR3 DNA reads as TGTGCCAGCAGCTTGGGGGACAGGGGCGCTTTCTTT. Protein: CASSLGDRGAFF.